Listed below are T cell receptor beta chains from one sample, sequenced in a study of T cells in Graves' hyperthyroidism and ophthalmopathy. MiXCR, run by TCRdb on the multiplex PCR reads, gives a single entry per CDR3 protein. The profile covers under 450,000 distinct CDR3 sequences, with around a sixth appearing a single time and over 12% taken by the ten largest. The sample consisted of blood. All receptors derive from a woman aged 18-29 years with Graves' hyperthyroidism. Each CDR3 is given with its conserved first and last residue. D genes are given only for firm matches. The listing skips clone size in some rows; elsewhere it reads once, few, many or a size class.

>TRBV7-2|.|TRBJ2-7|few
TGTGCCAGCAGGTCCGCGCCCTGGGGCGAGCAGTACTTC
CASRSAPWGEQYF
>TRBV5-1|.|TRBJ2-5|.
TGCGCCAGCAGCGAAGGACAATTAAATTATCAAGAGACCCAGTACTTC
CASSEGQLNYQETQYF
>TRBV7-2|.|TRBJ1-2|.
TGTGCCAGCAGCTTAGCTGCGACAGCCGCCAGAGGCTACACCTTC
CASSLAATAARGYTF
>TRBV27|TRBD1|TRBJ1-2|many
TGTGCCAGCAGTCCAACAGGGGCTGGCTACACCTTC
CASSPTGAGYTF
>TRBV29-1|.|TRBJ2-2|.
TGCAGCATCAAACTGGGCTTTAAGTCCGGGGAGCTGTTTTTT
CSIKLGFKSGELFF
>TRBV19|.|TRBJ1-2|many
TGTGCCAGTAGTACCACAACAGGGAGTGTATCTGGCTACACCTTC
CASSTTTGSVSGYTF
>TRBV10-3|TRBD1|TRBJ1-6|few
TGTGCCATCAGAGGACAGGGGCATTCACCCCTCCACTTT
CAIRGQGHSPLHF
>TRBV20-1|TRBD2|TRBJ2-7|many
TGCAGTGCTAGGGCCCAAACTAGCGGGAGGACCGAGCAGTACTTC
CSARAQTSGRTEQYF
>TRBV28|TRBD2|TRBJ2-7|many
TGTGCCAGCAGTTTAGTAGCGGGAGGGGGTGTGTACGAGCAGTACTTC
CASSLVAGGGVYEQYF
>TRBV5-1|TRBD1|TRBJ1-2|.
TGCGCCAGCAGCCAGGGGACAGGGGGAAGTGGCTACACCTTC
CASSQGTGGSGYTF
>TRBV3-1|TRBD2|TRBJ2-1|once
TGTGCCAGCAGCCAAGGCGGGGGGGCCGTAGGAAATGAGCAGTTCTTC
CASSQGGGAVGNEQFF
>TRBV28|.|TRBJ2-7|many
TGTGCCAGCAGTCCCATGACCCTGCAGCAGTACTTC
CASSPMTLQQYF
>TRBV6-2/TRBV6-3|TRBD1|TRBJ1-4|few
TGTGCCAGCAGTTACCGAACGCATGTTGGAAGACAGGGGAAGATCCGAACTAATGAAAAACTGTTTTTT
CASSYRTHVGRQGKIRTNEKLFF
>TRBV3-1|TRBD1|TRBJ1-1|many
TGTGCCAGCAGCCAGGTGACAGGGCCTGAAGCTTTCTTT
CASSQVTGPEAFF
>TRBV3-1|TRBD2|TRBJ2-1|many
TGTGCCAGCAGCCAAGGACTAGCGGTAAACAATAATGAGCAGTTCTTC
CASSQGLAVNNNEQFF
>TRBV6-1|.|TRBJ2-7|few
TGTGCCACCCATCGAGGAGGGAGCGACTCCTACGAGCAGTACTTC
CATHRGGSDSYEQYF
>TRBV7-3|.|TRBJ2-1|many
TGTGCCAGCAGCCCTCAGGGGGGGGGATACAATGAGCAGTTCTTC
CASSPQGGGYNEQFF
>TRBV20-1|.|TRBJ2-3|.
TGCAGTTCGCTGAGGTCCCAGAGACGGGATACGCAGTATTTT
CSSLRSQRRDTQYF
>TRBV7-7|TRBD2|TRBJ2-1|few
TGTGCTAGCAGCTTTAGCGGGGGGTCTGTCAATGAGCAGTTCTTC
CASSFSGGSVNEQFF
>TRBV7-9|.|TRBJ2-5|many
TGTGCCAGCAGCTTACAGGGGTTCCAAGAGACCCAGTACTTC
CASSLQGFQETQYF
>TRBV7-2|.|TRBJ1-4|many
TGTGCCAGCAGCTTTGGTACCAATGAAAAACTGTTTTTT
CASSFGTNEKLFF
>TRBV7-3|.|TRBJ2-4|.
TGTGCCAGCAGCTTAATAAGGAACGGAGGGCCGAGGATAGCGAGGACCAAAAACATTCAGTACTTC
CASSLIRNGGPRIARTKNIQYF
>TRBV3-1|TRBD2|TRBJ2-5|many
TGTGCCAGCAGCCAACCCCTTGGACTAGCCTCAGGGGAAGAGACCCAGTACTTC
CASSQPLGLASGEETQYF
>TRBV6-2/TRBV6-3|.|TRBJ2-2|.
TGTGCCATCCAAAAGGACGGAGACACCGGGGAGCTGTTTTTT
CAIQKDGDTGELFF
>TRBV24-1|TRBD1|TRBJ1-2|.
TGTGCCACCAGTGACTGGGACAGGGGGCATGGCTACACCTTC
CATSDWDRGHGYTF
>TRBV3-1|TRBD2|TRBJ2-4|few
TGTGCCAGCAGTCGGGGGGGTCTAGCAGTAGCCAAAAACATTCAGTACTTC
CASSRGGLAVAKNIQYF
>TRBV6-2/TRBV6-3|.|TRBJ1-5|few
TGTGCCAGCAGTACCTCAGGGTTTTACCAGCCCCAGCATTTT
CASSTSGFYQPQHF
>TRBV5-1|TRBD2|TRBJ2-1|.
TGCGCCAGCAGCCAATCCTTTAGCGGGAGTTACAATGAGCAGTTCTTC
CASSQSFSGSYNEQFF
>TRBV6-1|TRBD2|TRBJ2-3|many
TGTGCCGCATCGCTAGCGGGGATGACAGATACGCAGTATTTT
CAASLAGMTDTQYF
>TRBV5-6|.|TRBJ1-4|.
TGTGCCAGCAGCGACCAACGTGCCTATGAAAAACTGTTTTTT
CASSDQRAYEKLFF
>TRBV10-3|.|TRBJ1-1|many
TGTGCCATCAATACGATAAGGGGTGAAGCTTTCTTT
CAINTIRGEAFF
>TRBV2|TRBD1|TRBJ2-5|many
TGTGCCAGCAGTTACCGTCGGACAGGGGTGTACCAAGAGACCCAGTACTTC
CASSYRRTGVYQETQYF
>TRBV7-2|.|TRBJ1-1|many
TGTGCCAGCAGCTTAGGCCCCTGGGGCGCGCAAGGTGAAGCTTTCTTT
CASSLGPWGAQGEAFF
>TRBV20-1|.|TRBJ2-7|many
TGCAGTGCTATGACAGGCAGGTCCTACGAGCAGTACTTC
CSAMTGRSYEQYF
>TRBV7-2|.|TRBJ2-1|.
TGTGCCAGCAGCGTGATGAGCGGTCCCTACAATGAGCAGTTCTTC
CASSVMSGPYNEQFF
>TRBV7-9|TRBD1|TRBJ2-7|many
TGTGCCAGCAGCTTAGGACAGGGTAACGAGCAGTACTTC
CASSLGQGNEQYF
>TRBV5-4|.|TRBJ1-6|.
TGTGCCAGCAGCTTGGGGAACTCGGACCTCTCACCCCTCCACTTT
CASSLGNSDLSPLHF
>TRBV5-4|.|TRBJ2-3|.
TGTGCCAGCAGCATCTCTAGCTTCCCAGATACGCAGTATTTT
CASSISSFPDTQYF
>TRBV7-6|TRBD2|TRBJ2-3|.
TGTGCCAGCAGCTCGGGTTCTAGCGGTGCTAGCACAGATACGCAGTATTTT
CASSSGSSGASTDTQYF
>TRBV20-1|.|TRBJ1-1|.
TGCAGTGCTTCTCTCCCGGGGAACACTGAAGCTTTCTTT
CSASLPGNTEAFF
>TRBV2|.|TRBJ1-6|many
TGTGCCAGCAGTGAACGACCGATTAATTCACCCCTCCACTTT
CASSERPINSPLHF
>TRBV20-1|.|TRBJ2-1|few
TGCAGTGCTAGAGATGAAGGCGGAGTCTACAATGAGCAGTTCTTC
CSARDEGGVYNEQFF
>TRBV25-1|TRBD1|TRBJ2-7|.
TGTGCCAGCTCTTCTGACCTAACAGGGGCGAGGGGGTCCGAGCAGTACTTC
CASSSDLTGARGSEQYF
>TRBV19|.|TRBJ1-1|.
TGTGCCAGTAGTATCCACCCGAACACTGAAGCTTTCTTT
CASSIHPNTEAFF
>TRBV24-1|.|TRBJ1-1|few
TGTGCCACCAGTGATTTCAACGGGGGTGAAGCTTTCTTT
CATSDFNGGEAFF
>TRBV6-6|TRBD1|TRBJ1-2|many
TGTGCCAGCAGTTACCGCTGGACAGGGGACTATGGCTACACCTTC
CASSYRWTGDYGYTF
>TRBV28|.|TRBJ2-7|many
TGTGCCAGCAGTTTACACGGGCCCACAGCCTACGAGCAGTACTTC
CASSLHGPTAYEQYF
>TRBV15|.|TRBJ2-2|.
TGTGCCACCAGCACCCGAGATACAGGGACCTACACCGGGGAGCTGTTTTTT
CATSTRDTGTYTGELFF
>TRBV5-1|.|TRBJ2-3|many
TGCGCCAGCAGCTTGATCGGGGACCGTACAGATACGCAGTATTTT
CASSLIGDRTDTQYF